This T cell receptor (beta chain) is drawn from a study of regulatory T cells in long-lasting Graves disease. For the study at large: Persistent cases took antithyroid drugs over 5 years and stayed TSH receptor antibody positive.

Findings and limits, study-wide: Repertoires from persistent disease leaned toward TRBV28, TRBJ1-2 and TRBJ2-5. The persistent group shared fewer than 3,500 public clonotypes, more than the approximately 880 shared by new patients. The TCR repertoire of persistent Graves' patients was less diverse than that of newly diagnosed ones.

Documented time point: persistent/refractory GD, antithyroid drugs over 5 years with positive TRAb. PBMC RNA served as the TCR library source. The germline V gene encodes CDR1 MDHEN and CDR2 SYDVKM. This CDR3 region has 15 residues. The V end was cut by 7 bases, the J end by 0 bases, with 12 bases between. According to the study, TCR beta libraries were built with iRepertoire HTBI primers and CDR3-region Arm-PCR. Using its own MiXCR run on the multiplex PCR reads, TCRdb lists one record per CDR3 protein. The data show around 450,000 distinct CDR3 sequences, roughly 21% seen once. Points on this clonotype: Its target is not known.

The sequence was collected from a female donor with Graves disease. The chain is built from TRBV28 and TRBJ2-2; D possibly matches TRBD1 or TRBD2 (5 bases each). The starting material was peripheral blood mononuclear cells (PBMCs), obtained when the disease was refractory, from a patient treated with antithyroid drugs. The DNA of the CDR3 is TGTGCCAGCATATGGGGGAGACCGAACACCGGGGAGCTGTTTTTT. This gives the protein CASIWGRPNTGELFF.